These 21 T cell receptor beta chains were sequenced from one sample in a study of blood T cell repertoires in COVID-19. Assay used: immunoSEQ multiplex PCR; TCRdb lists only in-frame clones, some missing. The sample records hundreds of thousands of clones, less than 90% being singletons. The specimen sequenced was peripheral blood. These receptors were obtained from a woman older than 75 with active or convalescent COVID-19.

The chain combines TRBV11-2 with TRBJ2-1, with D possibly TRBD2 on 7 matching bases. V lost 6 bases and J lost 6, with 30 bases in between. This CDR3 is built from 19 residues. Germline lookup yields CDR1 SGHAT and CDR2 FQNNGV. Written as DNA, the CDR3 is TGTGCCAGCAGGCGAATTAGGGGGGGCAACTGGGGTCGACGCAATGAGCAGTTCTTC. This gives the protein CASRRIRGGNWGRRNEQFF.

J is TRBJ1-1 and V is TRBV5-6; D perhaps matches TRBD1 (5 bases). V shed 1 base and J shed 3 bases, with 16 bases lying between them. Looked up from germline, CDR1 is SGHDT and CDR2 is YYEEEE. The CDR3 has 16 amino acids. CDR3 in DNA: TGTGCCAGCAGCTTGAGGGGCCTCTGGGGGGACACTGAAGCTTTCTTT. Its protein product is CASSLRGLWGDTEAFF.

The chain has TRBV7-9 and TRBJ2-1; TRBD2 matches at 11 bases. V was clipped by 1 base and J by 6 bases; unmatched bases: 5. This CDR3 is 16 amino acids long. Germline-derived CDR1 and CDR2 are SEHNR and FQNEAQ (reference sequence). The CDR3 spells CASSLVSGRAGNEQFF. The CDR3 DNA reads as TGTGCCAGCAGCTTAGTTAGCGGGAGGGCCGGCAATGAGCAGTTCTTC.

This clone was detected only once. The chain uses TRBV24-1 and TRBJ2-3; D uncertain. The CDR3 loop spans 13 amino acids. Trimming stripped 7 bases from V and 2 bases from J, with 9 bases between. Per the germline V gene, CDR1 is KGHDR and CDR2 is SFDVKD. CDR3: CATSMAPTDTQYF. The DNA for the CDR3 is TGTGCCACCAGCATGGCCCCCACAGATACGCAGTATTTT.

The CDR3 DNA follows: TGTGCCAGCTCACCATATAGGACAGGGGGCCGGACTGAAGCTTTCTTT. Protein: CASSPYRTGGRTEAFF. The J gene is TRBJ1-1, the V gene TRBV18, with 11 nucleotides matching TRBD1. CDR1 is KGHSH and CDR2 is LQKENI in the germline V gene. CDR3 length: 16 amino acids. V dropped 2 bases and J dropped 5; count of bases not matched to a gene: 7.

V and J are TRBV25-1 and TRBJ1-1, with TRBD1 identical over 9 bases. The ends lost 6 bases at V and 5 bases at J; junction bases unmatched: 7. CDR1 and CDR2 from the germline V gene are MGHDK and SYGVNS. The CDR3 loop spans 14 amino acids. The DNA for the CDR3 is TGTGCCAGCAGAAGCCGGGACAGGGATACTGAAGCTTTCTTT. Its protein product is CASRSRDRDTEAFF. The full variable domain, completed using reference TRBV25-1 and TRBJ1-1, is EADIYQTPRYLVIGTGKKITLECSQTMGHDKMYWYQQDPGMELHLIHYSYGVNSTEKGDLSSESTVSRIRTEHFPLTLESARPSHTSQYLCASRSRDRDTEAFFGQGTRLTVV.

This clone has a single count. The chain carries TRBV7-2 and TRBJ2-5; 7 nucleotides line up with TRBD1. Germline V CDR1 and CDR2: SGHTA, FQGNSA. The CDR3 runs to 14 residues. V lost 2 bases and J lost 7; bases outside the gene matches: 7. CDR3 bases: TGTGCCAGCAGCTTAATAGAGGCAGGGGGGACCCAGTACTTC. This gives the protein CASSLIEAGGTQYF.

The chain carries TRBV6-6 and TRBJ1-5; D uncertain. This CDR3 has 14 amino acids. The V end was cut by 8 bases, the J end by 0 bases, with 11 bases between. The germline V gene encodes CDR1 MNHNY and CDR2 SVGAGI (reference sequence). The CDR3 reads CASHGDNSNQPQHF. The CDR3 region has the DNA TGTGCCAGCCACGGGGATAATAGCAATCAGCCCCAGCATTTT.

The rearrangement joins TRBV5-6 to TRBJ1-6, with D possibly TRBD1 on 5 matching bases. V was shortened by 0 bases and J by 0 bases, with 13 bases between the two germline ends. Per the germline V gene, CDR1 is SGHDT and CDR2 is YYEEEE. This CDR3 region has 18 residues. As DNA, the CDR3 is TGTGCCAGCAGCTTGGGTGGGGCAGGGTACTCCTATAATTCACCCCTCCACTTT. Translation gives CASSLGGAGYSYNSPLHF.

This rearrangement joins TRBV27 to TRBJ1-1; 9 bases line up with TRBD1. V was pared by 5 bases and J by 6 bases, with 10 bases of the junction left unmatched. Germline V CDR1 and CDR2: MNHEY, SMNVEV (reference sequence). The CDR3 sequence is 15 residues long. The CDR3 DNA follows: TGTGCCAGCAGTACACGGGACAGGGCCTTTTCTGAAGCTTTCTTT. This gives the protein CASSTRDRAFSEAFF.

The chain joins TRBV4-2 to TRBJ2-7; D perhaps matches TRBD2 (5 bases). Trimming pared 4 bases from V and 2 bases from J, leaving 18 bases between. The CDR3 length is 16 residues. The germline CDR1 and CDR2 sequences are LGHNA and YNFKEQ. The CDR3 reads CASSRPSGRSAYEQYF. The DNA for the CDR3 is TGTGCCAGCAGCCGACCGAGCGGACGATCGGCCTACGAGCAGTACTTC.

The chain uses TRBV20-1 and TRBJ1-1; no definite D call. The V gene lost 4 bases and the J gene lost 2 bases, with 5 bases spanning the gap. The CDR3 length is 11 residues. The germline CDR1 and CDR2 sequences are DFQATT and SNEGSKA (reference sequence). CDR3 in amino acids: CSATGNTEAFF. CDR3 in DNA: TGCAGTGCTACAGGAAACACTGAAGCTTTCTTT.

The chain links TRBV7-6 to TRBJ1-4; no definite D call. Germline CDR1 is SGHVS and CDR2 is FNYEAQ. CDR3 length: 14 residues. V dropped 1 base and J dropped 8 bases, with 11 bases sitting between them. CDR3 region: CASSLEGGGEKLFF. The CDR3 coding sequence is TGTGCCAGCAGCTTAGAGGGAGGCGGGGAAAAACTGTTTTTT.

V gene TRBV9 combines with J gene TRBJ2-7; TRBD2 might be the D (5 bases). CDR1 and CDR2 from the germline V gene are SGDLS and YYNGEE. This CDR3 has 15 residues. Trimming stripped 0 bases from V and 0 bases from J, with 10 bases between. The CDR3 reads CASSVAPADSYEQYF. For the CDR3, the DNA is TGTGCCAGCAGCGTAGCCCCAGCGGACTCCTACGAGCAGTACTTC. The variable domain in full, completed from reference TRBV9 and TRBJ2-7, reads DSGVTQTPKHLITATGQRVTLRCSPRSGDLSVYWYQQSLDQGLQFLIQYYNGEERAKGNILERFSAQQFPDLHSELNLSSLELGDSALYFCASSVAPADSYEQYFGPGTRLTVT.

In DNA, the CDR3 is TGTGCCAGCAGTCCCCGGGATGGGACCCAGTACTTC. This codes for CASSPRDGTQYF. The rearrangement uses TRBV27 and TRBJ2-5, with D possibly matching TRBD2 (5 bases). Germline lookup yields CDR1 MNHEY and CDR2 SMNVEV (reference sequence). CDR3 length: 12 amino acids. Trimming removed 5 bases at V and 7 bases at J, with 11 bases between.

The chain joins TRBV2 to TRBJ2-6; no reliable D call. Germline lookup yields CDR1 SNHLY and CDR2 FYNNEI. Trimming cost V 4 bases and J 0 bases, with 7 bases left between them. This CDR3 is 15 amino acids long. CDR3 DNA sequence: TGTGCCAGCAGTGTGGGCTACTCTGGGGCCAACGTCCTGACTTTC. Its translation: CASSVGYSGANVLTF.

This clone was counted a single time. This rearrangement joins TRBV7-2 to TRBJ2-1, with 9 bases identical to TRBD1. CDR3 length equals 14 residues. Germline CDR1 reads SGHTA; CDR2 reads FQGNSA. V shed 6 bases and J 6 bases; nucleotides not matched to a gene: 6. CDR3 region: CASSPGTGLNEQFF. Written as DNA, the CDR3 is TGTGCCAGCAGTCCCGGGACAGGGCTCAATGAGCAGTTCTTC. The whole variable domain, remainder taken from reference TRBV7-2 and TRBJ2-1, is GAGVSQSPSNKVTEKGKDVELRCDPISGHTALYWYRQSLGQGLEFLIYFQGNSAPDKSGLPSDRFSAERTGGSVSTLTIQRTQQEDSAVYLCASSPGTGLNEQFFGPGTRLTVL.

The chain is built from TRBV29-1 and TRBJ2-5; 10 bases fit TRBD2. V lost 6 bases and J lost 1; bases outside the gene matches: 11. The CDR3 is made up of 16 amino acids. Germline CDR1 reads SQVTM; CDR2 reads ANQGSEA. This chain's CDR3 is CSVLTGTSAFQETQYF. CDR3 sequence (DNA): TGCAGCGTCCTAACAGGGACTAGCGCATTCCAAGAGACCCAGTACTTC. Variable domain in full (rest from reference TRBV29-1 and TRBJ2-5): SAVISQKPSRDICQRGTSLTIQCQVDSQVTMMFWYRQQPGQSLTLIATANQGSEATYESGFVIDKFPISRPNLTFSTLTVSNMSPEDSSIYLCSVLTGTSAFQETQYFGPGTRLLVL.

This clone was counted a few times. The V gene is TRBV18, the J gene TRBJ2-7; 8 nucleotides match TRBD1. V was clipped by 4 bases and J by 5 bases; unmatched bases: 4. Germline lookup yields CDR1 KGHSH and CDR2 LQKENI. CDR3 length: 13 residues. CDR3 nucleotide sequence: TGTGCCAGCTCACGGGCAGGGGGCGACGAGCAGTACTTC. Translation gives CASSRAGGDEQYF.

CDR3 sequence: CASSPKQGAYTEAFF. In nucleotides, the CDR3 is TGTGCCAGCTCACCAAAACAGGGGGCTTACACTGAAGCTTTCTTT. V is TRBV18 and J is TRBJ1-1; 9 bases are shared with TRBD1. After removal of 2 bases from V and 3 bases from J, the junction contained 4 bases not matched to a gene. Per germline, CDR1 KGHSH and CDR2 LQKENI. There are 15 residues in the CDR3.

This chain links TRBV6-2 or TRBV6-3 with TRBJ2-7; possibly TRBD2 for D (5 bases). The ends were cut back, 2 bases at V and 6 bases at J, with 14 bases in the middle. The CDR3 runs to 14 residues. Germline loops: CDR1 MNHEY, CDR2 SVGEGT. CDR3 sequence: CASSYKGVPGEQYF. CDR3 bases: TGTGCCAGCAGTTACAAGGGAGTACCGGGCGAGCAGTACTTC.